This is a list of T cell receptor beta chains from one sample in a study of sequential checkpoint blockade in melanoma. Assay: immunoSEQ multiplex PCR; the TCRdb copy retains only in-frame clones and omits some. Among 11,000 to 15,000 clones, about two thirds were seen once, and the ten largest hold 25% to 35%. The input for sequencing was CD8+ T cells sorted from blood (inferred from file names), taken from a patient given nivolumab and ipilimumab in sequence. These receptors were taken from a human donor with melanoma. Each CDR3 is given with its conserved first and last residue. The order of the fields is clone size, J gene, V gene, D gene, CDR3 protein, CDR3 DNA. The D gene is left open where the match is weak. For some rows the clone size is stated as once, few or many, or as a class when expanded; others skip it.

>.|TRBJ1-4|TRBV9|TRBD1
CASSAGTGYEKLFF
TGTGCCAGCAGCGCCGGGACAGGTTACGAAAAACTGTTTTTT
>.|TRBJ2-1|TRBV7-9|.
CASSLVGAVPYNEQFF
TGTGCCAGCAGCTTAGTAGGGGCTGTTCCCTACAATGAGCAGTTCTTC
>.|TRBJ2-1|TRBV19|TRBD2
CASSHPRERGKYNEQFF
TGTGCCAGTAGTCATCCCAGGGAGCGGGGGAAGTACAATGAGCAGTTCTTC
>once|TRBJ2-7|TRBV7-9|TRBD2
CASSVSGRAYEQYF
TGTGCCAGCAGCGTAAGCGGGAGGGCCTACGAGCAGTACTTC
>few|TRBJ2-7|TRBV4-3|.
CASSQDITDSSYEQYF
TGCGCCAGCAGCCAAGATATTACAGACAGCTCCTACGAGCAGTACTTC
>few|TRBJ2-7|TRBV7-9|TRBD1
CASSARTGLEQYF
TGTGCCAGCAGCGCCCGGACAGGGTTGGAGCAGTACTTC
>.|TRBJ2-3|TRBV15|.
CAIGAGRSTDTQYF
TGTGCCATCGGAGCGGGCCGTAGCACAGATACGCAGTATTTT
>.|TRBJ2-1|TRBV27|.
CASGRGNNNEQFF
TGTGCCAGCGGTCGGGGGAATAACAATGAGCAGTTCTTC
>.|TRBJ1-5|TRBV28|.
CASSLYFLSNQPQHF
TGTGCCAGCAGTTTATACTTCCTTAGCAATCAGCCCCAGCATTTT
>.|TRBJ2-1|TRBV30|TRBD2
CAWRGGGRGSYNEQFF
TGTGCCTGGAGAGGAGGCGGGAGGGGGTCCTACAATGAGCAGTTCTTC
>few|TRBJ1-4|TRBV5-1|.
CASRFWGTLGEKLFF
TGCGCCAGCAGATTCTGGGGGACTCTAGGGGAAAAACTGTTTTTT
>.|TRBJ2-7|TRBV15|.
CATSRVASEPYEQYF
TGTGCCACCAGCAGAGTAGCTAGCGAACCCTACGAGCAGTACTTC
>few|TRBJ1-1|TRBV5-5|.
CASRGDLNTEAFF
TGTGCCAGCCGGGGGGATTTGAACACTGAAGCTTTCTTT
>.|TRBJ2-1|TRBV5-1|TRBD2
CATRLANEQFF
TGCGCCACCAGACTAGCGAATGAGCAGTTCTTC
>.|TRBJ2-7|TRBV16|.
CASSQPDRGMGEQYF
TGTGCCAGCAGCCAACCGGACAGAGGCATGGGCGAGCAGTACTTC
>.|TRBJ1-2|TRBV11-2|.
CASSGRTDYGYTF
TGTGCCAGCAGCGGGCGGACAGATTATGGCTACACCTTC
>.|TRBJ2-5|TRBV7-9|TRBD1
CASSLTGTGGGETQYF
TGTGCCAGCAGCTTAACCGGGACAGGGGGCGGAGAGACCCAGTACTTC
>.|TRBJ2-1|TRBV5-6|.
CASAGTQSWGQFF
TGTGCCAGTGCGGGGACTCAGTCGTGGGGGCAGTTCTTC